These 5 T cell receptor beta chains share one sample of origin, sequenced in a study of PD-1 blockade in classical Hodgkin lymphoma. The time point denotes: newly diagnosed, previously untreated cHL patient sample. Thawed PBMCs were the source of CD4+ T cells, purified by magnetic negative selection. Libraries were prepared by immunoSEQ multiplex PCR; TCRdb keeps only in-frame clonotypes and omits some of them. The sample yields around 23,000 clones, about 91% seen once. The sequencing sample was made of CD4+ T cells from blood. The receptor set was obtained from a human donor with classical Hodgkin lymphoma.

There are a few counts of this clone. J is TRBJ1-2 and V is TRBV19, with 11 bases that match TRBD1. Germline-derived CDR1 and CDR2 are LNHDA and SQIVND (reference sequence). With 7 bases clipped from V and 6 bases from J, the junction kept 7 bases outside the gene matches. CDR3 length equals 14 residues. Here the CDR3 DNA reads TGTGCCAGTATGGGCTTGGACAGGGGGCATGGCTACACCTTC. Protein product: CASMGLDRGHGYTF.

CDR3 protein: CASSRPGTSPTEQYF. CDR3 DNA: TGTGCCAGCTCGCGACCCGGGACTTCCCCTACCGAGCAGTACTTC. The V gene is TRBV18, the J gene TRBJ2-7, with D tentatively TRBD2 (6 bases). This CDR3 has 15 residues. Trimming removed 6 bases from V and 6 bases from J, with 21 bases in between. The V gene's germline CDR1 is KGHSH and CDR2 LQKENI.

This clone appeared a single time. This chain links TRBV4-3 with TRBJ2-7; D is perhaps TRBD1 (6 bases). Trimming cost V 3 bases and J 1 base, with 13 bases left between them. Per the germline V gene, CDR1 is LGHNA and CDR2 is YSLEER. CDR3 length equals 15 residues. The chain's CDR3 is CASSHGRGGSYEQYF. For the CDR3, the DNA is TGCGCCAGCAGCCACGGCCGAGGGGGATCCTACGAGCAGTACTTC.

The chain is built from TRBV19 and TRBJ2-1, with 8 bases matching TRBD2. The trim removed 5 bases at V and 2 bases at J, leaving 5 bases unmatched. The CDR3 runs to 15 residues. CDR1 is LNHDA and CDR2 is SQIVND in the germline V gene (reference sequence). CDR3 loop: CASSLSGSPYNEQFF. In DNA form, the CDR3 reads TGTGCCAGTAGTCTGAGCGGGAGTCCCTACAATGAGCAGTTCTTC.

This clone was recorded a few times. CDR3 sequence reads: CASSRGMWDYGYTF. DNA of the CDR3: TGTGCCAGCAGCCGCGGGATGTGGGACTATGGCTACACCTTC. The chain is built from TRBV7-9 and TRBJ1-2; D gene unclear. The CDR3 sequence is 14 residues long. The germline V gene has CDR1 SEHNR and CDR2 FQNEAQ (reference sequence). Trimming pared 5 bases from V and 3 bases from J, leaving 13 bases between.